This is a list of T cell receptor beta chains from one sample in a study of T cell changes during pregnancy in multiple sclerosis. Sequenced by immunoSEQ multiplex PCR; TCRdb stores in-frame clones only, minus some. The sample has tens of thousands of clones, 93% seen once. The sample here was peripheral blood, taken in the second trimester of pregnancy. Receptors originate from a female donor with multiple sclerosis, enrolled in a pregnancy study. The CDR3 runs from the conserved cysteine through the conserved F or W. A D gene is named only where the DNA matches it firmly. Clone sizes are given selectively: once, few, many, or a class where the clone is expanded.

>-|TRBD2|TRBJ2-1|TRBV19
TGTGCCAGTAGTACCTTAGCGGGAGCCTACAATGAGCAGTTCTTC
CASSTLAGAYNEQFF
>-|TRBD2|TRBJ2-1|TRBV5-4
TGTGCCAGCAGCTTTGAAACTAGCGGGAACAATGAGCAGTTCTTC
CASSFETSGNNEQFF
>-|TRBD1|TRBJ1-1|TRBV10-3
TGTGCCATCAGTGAGGGGACAGGAATGAACACTGAAGCTTTCTTT
CAISEGTGMNTEAFF
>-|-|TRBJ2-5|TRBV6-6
TGTGCCAGCAGTTACTCGGGGCGACGAGAGACCCAGTACTTC
CASSYSGRRETQYF
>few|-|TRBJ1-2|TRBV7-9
TGTGCCAGCAGCTTAGCGGGAGCAATCTATGGCTACACCTTC
CASSLAGAIYGYTF
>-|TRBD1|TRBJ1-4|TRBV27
TGTGCCAGCAGTTTATACCCGGGACAGGGTGGGAAACTGTTTTTT
CASSLYPGQGGKLFF
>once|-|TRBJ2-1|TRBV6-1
TGTGCCAGCAGTGAAATACTAGCAGATTACAATGAGCAGTTCTTC
CASSEILADYNEQFF
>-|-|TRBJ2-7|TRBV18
TGTGCCAGCTCATCAGGACTTACATCGTACGAGCAGTACTTC
CASSSGLTSYEQYF
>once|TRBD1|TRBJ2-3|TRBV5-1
TGCGCCAGCAGCTTCCGGGACAGAACTACAGATACGCAGTATTTT
CASSFRDRTTDTQYF
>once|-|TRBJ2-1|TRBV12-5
TGTGCTAGTGGAGGGACTCCTTACAATGAGCAGTTCTTC
CASGGTPYNEQFF
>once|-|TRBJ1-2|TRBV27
TGTGCCAGCAGTCCCGGGAACCCGTTAAACTATGGCTACACCTTC
CASSPGNPLNYGYTF
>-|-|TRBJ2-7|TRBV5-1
TGCGCCAGCAGCCATGACACCCACTACGAGCAGTACTTC
CASSHDTHYEQYF
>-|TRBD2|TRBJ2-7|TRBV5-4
TGTGCCAGCAGCTTGGCCGTGGCTAGCGGGGAGCAGTACTTC
CASSLAVASGEQYF
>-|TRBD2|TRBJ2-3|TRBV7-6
TGTGCCAGCAGCCGAGGGACTAGCGGAGATACGCAGTATTTT
CASSRGTSGDTQYF
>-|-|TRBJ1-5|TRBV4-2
TGTGCCAGCAGCCAAGAAGGGGGAGTCTATCAGCCCCAGCATTTT
CASSQEGGVYQPQHF
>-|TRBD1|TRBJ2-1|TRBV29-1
TGCAGCGTTCGGGACAGGGGGTGGGACAATGAGCAGTTCTTC
CSVRDRGWDNEQFF